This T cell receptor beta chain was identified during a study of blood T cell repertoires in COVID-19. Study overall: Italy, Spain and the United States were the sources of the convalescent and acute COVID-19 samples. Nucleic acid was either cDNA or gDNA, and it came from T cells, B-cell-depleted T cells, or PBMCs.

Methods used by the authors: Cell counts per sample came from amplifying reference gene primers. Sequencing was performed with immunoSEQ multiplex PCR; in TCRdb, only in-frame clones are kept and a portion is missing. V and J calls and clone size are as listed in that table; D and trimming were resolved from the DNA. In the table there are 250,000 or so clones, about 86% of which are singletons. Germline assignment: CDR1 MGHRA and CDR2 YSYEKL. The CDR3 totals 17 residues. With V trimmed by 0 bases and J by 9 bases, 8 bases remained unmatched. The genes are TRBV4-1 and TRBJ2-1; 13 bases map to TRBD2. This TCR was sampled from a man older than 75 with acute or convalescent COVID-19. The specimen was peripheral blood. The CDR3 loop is CASSQDIWTSGRTEQFF. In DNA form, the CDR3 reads TGCGCCAGCAGCCAAGATATTTGGACTAGCGGGAGAACTGAGCAGTTCTTC.